The 25 T cell receptor beta chains below all came from one sample that was sequenced in a study of blood T cells in healthy people across ages (dated by TCRdb to between 2014 and 2016). Library preparation used 5' RACE. These reads were obtained on an Illumina HiSeq 2500. A second PCR of roughly 7 to 12 cycles was run with a J-beta primer mix and a sample-barcoded 5' primer. TCRdb trimmed public reads at Q25 via fastp, called clones via MiXCR and kept in-frame beta chains. Rows with one shared CDR3 protein collapse into an entry with the most common genes and DNA. For this sample the table gives fewer than 1,000,000 distinct CDR3 sequences, of which 46% were detected only once. The ten largest clones capture 18% of the sample. The sequenced sample was blood. The receptors were sampled from an elderly man in good health.

This clonotype has only one observation. This chain links TRBV6-5 with TRBJ2-2; D might be TRBD2 (6 bases). Germline V lookup: CDR1 MNHEY, CDR2 SVGAGI. The CDR3 has 15 residues. V lost 5 bases, J lost 4 bases, and 14 bases lay in between. This CDR3 reads CASSPPGVSTGELFF. CDR3 DNA: TGTGCCAGCAGTCCCCCGGGAGTGAGCACCGGGGAGCTGTTTTTT.

The rearrangement joins TRBV5-1 to TRBJ2-4; D not resolved. The tail of the sequence fits TRBJ2-7 better, so the J call may be wrong. The germline V gene has CDR1 SGHRS and CDR2 YFSETQ. The CDR3 has 13 residues. For the CDR3, the DNA is TGCGCCAGCAGCAAACGGGCAGGCTTCGAGCAGTACTTC. Translation: CASSKRAGFEQYF.

Points on this clonotype: At one end, the junction sequence differs from germline, possibly due to a read error. The gene calls are TRBV7-2 and TRBJ2-7; 13 bases map to TRBD2. The CDR3 loop spans 16 amino acids. Germline V gene data show CDR1 as SGHTA and CDR2 as FQGNSA. In DNA form, the CDR3 reads TGTGCCAGCAGATTAGGGGGACTAGCGGGATTCTACGAGCAGTACTTC. Amino acid sequence: CASRLGGLAGFYEQYF.

This clonotype was detected only a few times. Here the CDR3 reads CASSLQDVSWELFF. CDR3 bases: TGTGCCAGCAGTCTACAGGACGTGAGTTGGGAACTGTTTTTT. The chain joins TRBV11-2 to TRBJ1-4, with TRBD1 as a possible D gene (5 bases). Germline CDR1 reads SGHAT; CDR2 reads FQNNGV. V lost 6 bases and J 12 bases, leaving 20 bases between the germline ends. This CDR3 contains 14 residues.

The chain joins TRBV6-1 to TRBJ2-1; possible D gene TRBD1, 9 bases. Germline CDR1 is MNHNS and CDR2 is SASEGT. The CDR3 length is 18 residues. V was pared by 8 bases and J by 10 bases, with 33 bases between. The CDR3, as DNA: TGTGCCAGCGGTGTAGGGACAGGGTGGGCTAGCGGGCACGCGGAGCAGTTCTTC. Translation gives CASGVGTGWASGHAEQFF.

This clonotype was counted between two and nine times. The chain recombines TRBV10-3 with TRBJ2-5, with D perhaps being TRBD1 or TRBD2 (5 bases each). The DNA matches TRBJ2-7 better at its end, which makes the J call doubtful. Germline V CDR1 and CDR2: ENHRY, SYGVKD. This CDR3 is 14 amino acids long. The CDR3 DNA is TGTGCCATCAGTGTGCCGGGGCAGGAAGACGAGCAGTACTTC. Its protein is CAISVPGQEDEQYF.

There are a few counts of this clonotype. The genes are TRBV10-3 and TRBJ2-7; D might be TRBD1 (6 bases). CDR1 ENHRY and CDR2 SYGVKD come from the germline V gene. The CDR3 is 15 amino acids. V lost 3 bases and J lost 2, with 14 bases in between. The CDR3 reads CAISEPGQKPYEQYF. Written as DNA, the CDR3 is TGTGCCATCAGTGAACCTGGACAGAAACCCTACGAGCAGTACTTC.

J is TRBJ2-1 and V is TRBV11-2, with D hard to call. CDR1 SGHAT and CDR2 FQNNGV come from the germline V gene. The CDR3 has 15 amino acids. V lost 0 bases and J lost 13, with 19 bases in between. CDR3: CASSLEDRSRETQFF. The DNA of the CDR3 is TGTGCCAGCAGCTTAGAAGATCGGTCGAGAGAGACCCAGTTCTTC. The full variable domain, in which reference TRBV11-2 and TRBJ2-1 provide the parts outside the CDR3, is EAGVAQSPRYKIIEKRQSVAFWCNPISGHATLYWYQQILGQGPKLLIQFQNNGVVDDSQLPKDRFSAERLKGVDSTLKIQPAKLEDSAVYLCASSLEDRSRETQFFGPGTRLTVL.

The chain is built from TRBV29-1 and TRBJ2-7, with TRBD2 matching 10 bases. This CDR3 is built from 14 residues. J lost 7 bases, V lost 2 bases, and 8 bases had no gene match. CDR1 is SQVTM, CDR2 ANQGSEA, per germline. The CDR3 is CSVEPSGRVNEQYF. Written as DNA, the CDR3 is TGCAGCGTTGAACCCAGCGGGAGGGTAAATGAGCAGTACTTC.

This clonotype was seen a few times. The rearrangement uses TRBV7-6 and TRBJ2-7, with 9 positions matching TRBD2. CDR3 length: 17 amino acids. CDR1 and CDR2 from the germline V gene are SGHVS and FNYEAQ. V gave up 3 bases and J gave up 1 base; unmatched junction bases: 10. Here the CDR3 reads CASSFGRAGGGSYEQYF. In DNA form, the CDR3 reads TGTGCCAGCAGCTTTGGACGAGCGGGAGGTGGTTCCTACGAGCAGTACTTC.

A few counts support this clonotype. The chain carries TRBV5-1 and TRBJ2-2; 7 nucleotides align to TRBD1. The germline V gene has CDR1 SGHRS and CDR2 YFSETQ. This CDR3 comprises 16 residues. Trimming took 3 bases from V and 4 from J; bases not matched to a gene: 9. The chain's CDR3 is CASSWETGLGTGELFF. CDR3 DNA sequence: TGCGCCAGCAGCTGGGAGACAGGGTTGGGCACCGGGGAGCTGTTTTTT.

This clonotype was observed a few times. The chain recombines TRBV7-2 with TRBJ1-4; weak D call: TRBD1 (6 bases). Germline V gene lookup returns CDR1 SGHTA and CDR2 FQGNSA. The germline V and J ends were trimmed by 5 bases and 8 bases, with 18 bases remaining between them. The CDR3 is 15 residues long. CDR3 DNA: TGTGCCAGCAGCCCGAACAGGGTGTTTGGGGAAAAACTGTTTTTT. Protein: CASSPNRVFGEKLFF.

This clonotype was seen a handful of times. This sequence joins TRBV27 and TRBJ2-7; D possibly corresponds to TRBD1 (6 bases). The CDR3 is 15 amino acids. CDR1 MNHEY and CDR2 SMNVEV come from the germline V gene (reference sequence). Trimming pared 7 bases from V and 3 bases from J, leaving 19 bases between. In DNA, the CDR3 is TGTGCCAGCACCCAGATCGGCGACAGGTACTACGAGCAGTACTTC. Translated, it gives CASTQIGDRYYEQYF.

The chain carries TRBV6-6 and TRBJ2-5, with a tentative D call TRBD2 (7 bases). In germline, CDR1 is MNHNY, CDR2 SVGAGI (reference sequence). The V end lost 2 bases, the J end lost 11 bases, and 21 bases lay between the germline ends. The CDR3 is 15 amino acids. CDR3 coding DNA: TGTGCCAGCAGTTACAGGGGGGAGGGCCTCAATGAGCAGTACTTC. This gives the protein CASSYRGEGLNEQYF.

This clonotype has just one count. The V and J genes are TRBV20-1 and TRBJ2-7; weak D call: TRBD2 (5 bases). CDR3 size: 16 residues. V gave up 4 bases and J gave up 2 bases, with 21 bases separating them. From germline, CDR1 is DFQATT and CDR2 SNEGSKA (reference sequence). Here the CDR3 reads CSANGNSDQKPYEQYF. The CDR3 coding sequence is TGCAGTGCTAACGGGAATAGCGACCAAAAACCCTACGAGCAGTACTTC.

This chain joins TRBV28 and TRBJ2-7, with D possibly TRBD1 on 6 matching bases. CDR3 length: 15 amino acids. V was pared by 7 bases and J by 0 bases, with 16 bases between. CDR1 MDHEN and CDR2 SYDVKM come from the germline V gene. CDR3 in amino acids: CASNRIQGSSYEQYF. CDR3 coding DNA: TGTGCCAGCAACCGAATACAGGGAAGCTCCTACGAGCAGTACTTC.

This clonotype was seen more than once but under ten times. The rearrangement joins TRBV14 to TRBJ1-1; D possibly corresponds to TRBD1 (6 bases). CDR1 is SGHDN and CDR2 is FVKESK in the germline V gene. There are 14 residues in the CDR3. Between the trimmed V and J ends, which lost 4 bases and 4 bases, there was a span of 13 bases. In DNA form, the CDR3 reads TGTGCCAGCAGCCGAGAAGGGGGAAGCACTGAAGCTTTCTTT. It encodes CASSREGGSTEAFF. Together with reference TRBV14 and TRBJ1-1, the CDR3 gives the full variable domain: EAGVTQFPSHSVIEKGQTVTLRCDPISGHDNLYWYRRVMGKEIKFLLHFVKESKQDESGMPNNRFLAERTGGTYSTLKVQPAELEDSGVYFCASSREGGSTEAFFGQGTRLTVV.

The table lists this clonotype with a few counts. CDR3 sequence (DNA): TGTGCCAGCAGCTTAGGGCCGGGGGTCGACTATGGCTACACCTTC. Translation: CASSLGPGVDYGYTF. The rearrangement joins TRBV7-2 to TRBJ1-2, with a weak D call TRBD1 (5 bases). The V and J ends lost 1 base and 3 bases respectively, with 12 bases between them. Germline V CDR1 and CDR2: SGHTA, FQGNSA. This CDR3 has 15 amino acids. The full variable domain, rest sourced from reference TRBV7-2 and TRBJ1-2, is GAGVSQSPSNKVTEKGKDVELRCDPISGHTALYWYRQSLGQGLEFLIYFQGNSAPDKSGLPSDRFSAERTGGSVSTLTIQRTQQEDSAVYLCASSLGPGVDYGYTFGSGTRLTVV.

The rearrangement uses TRBV7-2 and TRBJ2-1; D ambiguous. This CDR3 region has 12 residues. Germline V CDR1 and CDR2: SGHTA, FQGNSA. Trimming removed 5 bases at V and 12 bases at J, with 14 bases between. The CDR3 sequence: CASSPAAAGQFF. The CDR3, as DNA: TGTGCCAGCAGCCCCGCTGCCGCCGGGCAGTTCTTC.

This clonotype was seen a few times. The V gene is TRBV5-6, the J gene TRBJ2-7; the D gene is possibly TRBD1 (6 bases). The J call may be wrong; the DNA end is better matched by TRBJ2-5. Germline assignment: CDR1 SGHDT and CDR2 YYEEEE. The CDR3 covers 14 residues. This CDR3 is CASSSWGQRETQYF. The CDR3 nucleotides are TGTGCCAGCAGCTCCTGGGGACAAAGGGAGACCCAGTACTTC.

This clonotype appeared many times. The chain has TRBV7-6 and TRBJ2-3; weak D call: TRBD1 (5 bases). V shed 4 bases and J shed 0 bases, with 8 bases lying between them. This CDR3 is 14 amino acids long. In germline, CDR1 is SGHVS, CDR2 FNYEAQ. CDR3 region: CASSSTDSTDTQYF. CDR3 bases: TGTGCCAGCAGCTCGACAGACAGCACAGATACGCAGTATTTT.

J is TRBJ2-1 and V is TRBV5-1, with TRBD2 identical over 7 bases. Germline V gene sequence: CDR1 SGHRS, CDR2 YFSETQ. V was clipped by 4 bases and J by 4 bases; unmatched bases: 8. The CDR3 covers 15 residues. CDR3 bases: TGCGCCAGCAGCACCGGGACTACCAGATACAATGAGCAGTTCTTC. As protein: CASSTGTTRYNEQFF.

The chain joins TRBV14 to TRBJ2-7; 11 bases map to TRBD2. The CDR3 is made up of 15 amino acids. Germline loops: CDR1 SGHDN, CDR2 FVKESK. V lost 5 bases to trimming and J lost 3 bases; unmatched junction nucleotides: 6. The CDR3 sequence is CASSSFSGGDYEQYF. The CDR3, as DNA: TGTGCCAGCAGCTCCTTTAGCGGGGGGGACTACGAGCAGTACTTC.

The chain joins TRBV7-3 to TRBJ2-1; D not resolved. CDR3 size: 13 residues. In germline, CDR1 is SGHTA, CDR2 FQGTGA. Between the trimmed V and J ends, which lost 3 bases and 9 bases, there was a span of 12 bases. This CDR3 reads CASSFNPEIEQFF. CDR3 bases: TGTGCCAGCAGCTTTAATCCAGAGATTGAGCAGTTCTTC.

A few counts support this clonotype. The chain combines TRBV20-1 with TRBJ2-1; no reliable D call. The ends were cut back, 8 bases at V and 7 bases at J, with 9 bases in the middle. CDR1 is DFQATT, CDR2 SNEGSKA, per germline (reference sequence). CDR3 size: 10 residues. The chain's CDR3 is CSPHGNEQFF. In nucleotides, the CDR3 is TGCAGTCCCCACGGGAATGAGCAGTTCTTC.